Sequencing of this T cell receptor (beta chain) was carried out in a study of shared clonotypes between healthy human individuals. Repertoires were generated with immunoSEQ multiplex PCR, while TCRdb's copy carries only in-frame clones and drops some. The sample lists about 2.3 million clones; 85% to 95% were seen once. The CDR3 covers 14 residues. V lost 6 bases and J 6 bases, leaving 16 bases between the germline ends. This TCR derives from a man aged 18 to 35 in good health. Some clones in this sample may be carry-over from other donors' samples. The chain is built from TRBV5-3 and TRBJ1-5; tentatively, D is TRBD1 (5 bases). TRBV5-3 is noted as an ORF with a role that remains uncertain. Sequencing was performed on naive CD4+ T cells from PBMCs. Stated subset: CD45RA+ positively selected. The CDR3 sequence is CARIWRRGGQPQHF. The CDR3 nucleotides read TGTGCCAGAATCTGGCGCCGGGGGGGTCAGCCCCAGCATTTT.